This record concerns one T cell receptor beta chain sequence. The specificity of this receptor is unknown. Base quality data are lacking; no much larger clone is found one base away. The data were taken from a study of T cell responses to AZD1222 COVID-19 vaccine (dated by TCRdb to the early 2020s). Study-level background: AZD1222 recipients given second doses at about 4 weeks or at about 12 weeks were pooled, since spike-specific TCR depth and breadth were not found to differ between the two schedules. TCR sequencing was performed for 230 to 250 trial participants, of whom some 200 were given two doses of AZD1222 and around 25 were given two doses of MenACWY control vaccine. Trial participants were enrolled into age subgroups of 18-55, 56-69 and 70-plus years, which contained about 150, 27 and 61 TCR-sequenced participants, respectively. Here is what the overall study found, with its caveats: Participants were mostly white British and included more females than males, and it was suggested by the authors that clonal diversity may have been underestimated. Reportedly, almost half of the unique spike-specific TCRs recognized epitopes lying outside the regions that are mutated in the B.1.351 and B.1.1.7 variants. CD4 TCRs associated with the vaccine covered the entire spike protein, and the dominant responses were in regions 160-218 and 743-854. Conclusions about previously exposed vaccinees are limited, since just five or six AZD1222 recipients were seropositive for SARS-CoV-2 at baseline. No day 14 peak-response samples were available, so repertoires were characterized only after the peak T cell response. The 56-69-year group was small, and its depth increase did not reach significance, likely because of low power. A significant rise in spike-specific TCR breadth and depth was observed after two AZD1222 doses relative to day 0 and relative to MenACWY recipients.

CDR1 LNHDA and CDR2 SQIVND are derived from the germline V gene (reference sequence). Germline trimming amounts to 7 bases on V and 2 bases on J, with 7 as the count of junction bases outside the gene matches. Including cysteine and phenylalanine, the CDR3 has 15 amino acids. Only CDR3 DNA remains: 45 bases, in frame from the first base. The time point label here, explained by the study, means: baseline before first vaccination. The vaccinee samples were drawn from two UK trials, COV001 and COV002, one of which was a single-blind randomized controlled phase 2/3 trial testing AZD1222 (ChAdOx1 nCoV-19) in healthy adults. For TCRbeta chain sequencing, PBMC samples from trial participants were taken at day 0 and at day 28 after the second dose. The CDR3 regions of human TCRbeta chains were analyzed by immunosequencing. Concerning the study's data processing: Repertoire TCRs were matched against a reference library of SARS-CoV-2-specific TCRs generated with the MIRA antigen-specificity platform. Breadth was defined as the fraction of unique TCRs that were SARS-CoV-2-associated, and depth was defined as the fraction of total T cells that were SARS-CoV-2-associated. Using the MIRA data, every spike-specific TCR was mapped to the spike region that the TCR reacted to and assigned to either a CD4 or a CD8 class. Log10-transformed breadth and depth values were compared by one-way ANOVA with Sidak's multiple comparisons tests. TCRdb carries this immuneACCESS record with in-frame sequences only. Its versions omit some clonotypes, under half of them owing to an unresolved V gene in the studies checked, with the rest unexplained. The DNA gave D and trimming, while V, J and clone size come from that table. The sample records approximately 150,000 clones, about 90% of which are singletons. Jointly, the top ten make up around 1.3% of the sample.

This sample comprised peripheral blood, obtained on day 0 of AZD1222 vaccination. The chain couples TRBV19 to TRBJ1-5; 8 bases in between match TRBD1. This sequence originates from an adult in good health. At the DNA level, the sequence is TGTGCCAGTAAGTATCAGGGACAGGGCAATCAGCCCCAGCATTTT. This sequence encodes CASKYQGQGNQPQHF. Here the CDR3 is joined to the reference TRBV19 and TRBJ1-5 genes, and the full variable domain is: DGGITQSPKYLFRKEGQNVTLSCEQNLNHDAMYWYRQDPGQGLRLIYYSQIVNDFQKGDIAEGYSVSREKKESFPLTVTSAQKNPTAFYLCASKYQGQGNQPQHFGDGTRLSIL.